This T cell receptor (beta chain) comes out of a study of Ad26.COV2.S vaccination and SARS-CoV-2 variants. The study's findings and limits: While placebo recipients had lower spike-specific TCR breadth, vaccine recipients had more. Analytic work on TCR breadth and depth might have understated the full extent of total T cell responses.

This CDR3 is built from 15 residues. Trimming removed 1 base from V and 2 bases from J; junction bases left unmatched: 2. Germline CDR1 SGHVS, CDR2 FNYEAQ. Treatment described: around 19 received Ad26.COV2.S at low or high dose, single or two shots; about 5 received placebo; per-sample allocation not given. After the first vaccine or placebo injection, samples were drawn on day 63. Data came from immunoSEQ multiplex PCR; TCRdb stores just in-frame clones and leaves some out. This table holds a few hundred thousand clones, 90% found once. Points on this clone: As yet, its antigen is unknown.

The J gene is TRBJ2-7, the V gene TRBV7-6; 10 bases line up with TRBD1. The specimen comprised peripheral blood, sampled in a trial of Ad26.COV2.S vaccine versus placebo. The clonotype comes from a person between 18 and 65 years old who received the Ad26.COV2.S COVID-19 vaccine or a placebo. The CDR3 protein is CASSLGQGATYEQYF. The CDR3 DNA reads as TGTGCCAGCAGCTTAGGACAGGGGGCCACCTACGAGCAGTACTTC.